The 12 T cell receptor beta chains reported below all come from one sample, sequenced in a study of blood T cell repertoires in COVID-19. Libraries were prepared by immunoSEQ multiplex PCR; TCRdb keeps only in-frame clonotypes and omits some of them. The sample has around 210,000 clones; 75% to 85% are singletons. Sequenced input: peripheral blood. The receptors were sampled from a man aged 45-65 years with COVID-19, enrolled during active disease.

The genes are TRBV11-1 and TRBJ2-2, with D tentatively TRBD2 (7 bases). CDR3 length equals 11 residues. Looked up from germline, CDR1 is SGHAT and CDR2 is FQDESV (reference sequence). The germline V and J ends were trimmed by 11 bases and 7 bases, with 11 bases remaining between them. For the CDR3, the DNA is TGTGCCTGGGGGGGCTTCGGGGAGCTGTTTTTT. Protein sequence: CAWGGFGELFF.

The chain is built from TRBV4-1 and TRBJ2-3, with TRBD2 as a possible D gene (6 bases). The CDR3 has 15 amino acids. V was pared by 4 bases and J by 4 bases, with 15 bases between. Germline V gene data show CDR1 as MGHRA and CDR2 as YSYEKL. Written as DNA, the CDR3 is TGCGCCAGCAGCCCAATGGGCGGGGTGGCAGATACGCAGTATTTT. This sequence encodes CASSPMGGVADTQYF.

V and J are TRBV6-1 and TRBJ1-2, with D possibly matching TRBD1 (5 bases). This CDR3 comprises 14 residues. The ends were cut back, 2 bases at V and 3 bases at J, with 10 bases in the middle. Per the germline V gene, CDR1 is MNHNS and CDR2 is SASEGT. CDR3 region: CASSEPGRDYGYTF. The CDR3 DNA reads as TGTGCCAGCAGTGAACCCGGCAGGGACTATGGCTACACCTTC.

In its sample, this clone was seen once. The chain joins TRBV29-1 to TRBJ1-2; no reliable D call. Germline CDR1 SQVTM, CDR2 ANQGSEA. The CDR3 is made up of 13 amino acids. Trimming took 2 bases from V and 8 from J, leaving 15 bases between them. DNA for the CDR3: TGCAGCGTTGAAATAGGCATAGCAAGGGGCTACACCTTC. It specifies CSVEIGIARGYTF.

The CDR3 nucleotides are TGTGCCAGTAGTATTAGTTTTTCTGGGGCCAACGTCCTGACTTTC. This gives the protein CASSISFSGANVLTF. V gene TRBV19 combines with J gene TRBJ2-6; no reliable D call. This CDR3 is built from 15 residues. With 3 bases removed from V and 1 base from J, the gap between germline ends came to 7 bases. CDR1 is LNHDA, CDR2 SQIVND, per germline (reference sequence).

This chain joins TRBV24-1 and TRBJ2-1; 8 nucleotides match TRBD1. V shed 5 bases, J shed 8 bases, and the junction held 10 bases outside the gene matches. The V gene's germline CDR1 is KGHDR and CDR2 SFDVKD. The CDR3 length is 15 residues. DNA of the CDR3: TGTGCCACCAGTGGGGCGACAGGGGTCTTCGATGAGCAGTTCTTC. Its translation is CATSGATGVFDEQFF.

The chain couples TRBV2 to TRBJ1-3; tentatively, D is TRBD1 (6 bases). This CDR3 spans 15 amino acids. The ends were cut back, 7 bases at V and 0 bases at J, with 13 bases in the middle. Germline V lookup: CDR1 SNHLY, CDR2 FYNNEI. This CDR3 reads CASTPGARSGNTIYF. CDR3 sequence (DNA): TGTGCCAGCACCCCAGGGGCTCGCTCTGGAAACACCATATATTTT.

This rearrangement joins TRBV10-2 to TRBJ2-3; maybe TRBD1 (6 bases). Trimming shortened V by 6 bases and J by 2 bases, and 24 bases separated the two germline ends. From germline, CDR1 is WSHSY and CDR2 SAAADI. The CDR3 runs 18 residues. CDR3 region: CASSELLPGQLLTDTQYF. The CDR3 nucleotides are TGCGCCAGCAGCGAGCTCCTTCCGGGACAACTACTCACAGATACGCAGTATTTT.

The V and J genes are TRBV20-1 and TRBJ2-5; D remains ambiguous. With 3 bases removed from V and 5 bases from J, the gap between germline ends came to 7 bases. CDR1 DFQATT and CDR2 SNEGSKA come from the germline V gene (reference sequence). The CDR3 is 11 residues long. CDR3 sequence (DNA): TGCAGTGCTAGTCTCGGGGAGACCCAGTACTTC. Translating gives CSASLGETQYF.

The chain recombines TRBV5-1 with TRBJ2-3; 7 nucleotides match TRBD1. The CDR3 length is 14 residues. V gave up 4 bases and J gave up 0 bases; unmatched junction bases: 2. The V gene's germline CDR1 is SGHRS and CDR2 YFSETQ. CDR3 sequence reads: CASSPGQSTDTQYF. CDR3 in DNA: TGCGCCAGCAGCCCGGGACAGAGCACAGATACGCAGTATTTT.

With respect to this clone: Other DNA sequences within the sample encode an identical CDR3. The chain's CDR3 is CASRTGANTEAFF. The CDR3 coding sequence is TGTGCCAGCCGAACAGGGGCGAACACTGAAGCTTTCTTT. This chain links TRBV27 with TRBJ1-1, with 7 bases aligning to TRBD1. The germline V gene has CDR1 MNHEY and CDR2 SMNVEV (reference sequence). The V segment lost 8 bases and the J segment 1 base; nucleotides outside the gene matches: 4. The length of the CDR3 is 13 residues.

This rearrangement joins TRBV4-1 to TRBJ2-7, with TRBD1 matching over 8 bases. Trimming at V came to 9 bases and at J to 3 bases, leaving 7 bases not matched to a gene. The CDR3 runs to 13 residues. The germline V gene has CDR1 MGHRA and CDR2 YSYEKL. The DNA of the CDR3 is TGCGCCAGGCCGGGAACAGGGGGCTACGAGCAGTACTTC. Amino acid sequence: CARPGTGGYEQYF.